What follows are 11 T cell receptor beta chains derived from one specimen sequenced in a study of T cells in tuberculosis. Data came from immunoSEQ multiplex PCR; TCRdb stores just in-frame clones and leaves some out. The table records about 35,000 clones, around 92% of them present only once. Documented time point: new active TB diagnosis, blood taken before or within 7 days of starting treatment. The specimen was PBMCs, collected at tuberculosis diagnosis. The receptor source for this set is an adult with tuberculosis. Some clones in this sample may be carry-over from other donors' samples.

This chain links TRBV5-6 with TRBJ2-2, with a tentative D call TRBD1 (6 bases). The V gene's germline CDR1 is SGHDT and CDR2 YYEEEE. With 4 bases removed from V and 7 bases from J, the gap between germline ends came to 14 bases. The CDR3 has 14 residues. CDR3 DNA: TGTGCCAGCAGCCCCTACAGGGCTGGCGGGGAGCTGTTTTTT. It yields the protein CASSPYRAGGELFF.

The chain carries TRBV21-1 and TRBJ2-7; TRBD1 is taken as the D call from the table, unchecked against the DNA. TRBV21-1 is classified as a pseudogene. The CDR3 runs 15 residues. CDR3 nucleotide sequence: TGTGCCAGCAGCATGCACGTGGCCCCCACCTACGAGCAGTACTTC. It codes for CASSMHVAPTYEQYF.

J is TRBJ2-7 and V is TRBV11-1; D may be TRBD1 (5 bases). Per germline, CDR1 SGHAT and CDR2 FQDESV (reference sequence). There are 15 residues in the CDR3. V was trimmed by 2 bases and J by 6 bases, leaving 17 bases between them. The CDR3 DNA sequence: TGTGCCAGCAGCTTACTCGCCAGGGTCATCGGCGAGCAGTACTTC. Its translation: CASSLLARVIGEQYF.

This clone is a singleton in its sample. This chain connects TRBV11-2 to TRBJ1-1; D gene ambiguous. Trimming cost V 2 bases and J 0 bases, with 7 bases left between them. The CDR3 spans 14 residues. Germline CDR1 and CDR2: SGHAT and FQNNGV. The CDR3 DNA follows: TGTGCCAGCAGCTTAAAACATATGAACACTGAAGCTTTCTTT. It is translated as CASSLKHMNTEAFF.

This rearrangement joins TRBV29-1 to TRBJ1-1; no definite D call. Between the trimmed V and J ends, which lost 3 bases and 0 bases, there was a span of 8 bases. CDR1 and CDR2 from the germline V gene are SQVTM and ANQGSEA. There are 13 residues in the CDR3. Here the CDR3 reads CSVDGQVNTEAFF. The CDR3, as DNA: TGCAGCGTTGATGGGCAGGTGAACACTGAAGCTTTCTTT.

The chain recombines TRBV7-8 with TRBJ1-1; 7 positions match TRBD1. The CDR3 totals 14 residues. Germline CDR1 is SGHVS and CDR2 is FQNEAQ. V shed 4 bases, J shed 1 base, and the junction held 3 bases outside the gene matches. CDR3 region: CASSSDRKNTEAFF. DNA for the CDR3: TGTGCCAGCAGCTCGGACAGGAAGAACACTGAAGCTTTCTTT.

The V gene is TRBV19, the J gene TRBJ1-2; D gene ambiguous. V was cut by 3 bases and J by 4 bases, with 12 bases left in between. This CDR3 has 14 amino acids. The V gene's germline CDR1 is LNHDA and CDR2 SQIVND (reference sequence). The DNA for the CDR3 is TGTGCCAGTAGTATCTGGTCAGCGGTCTATGGCTACACCTTC. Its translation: CASSIWSAVYGYTF.

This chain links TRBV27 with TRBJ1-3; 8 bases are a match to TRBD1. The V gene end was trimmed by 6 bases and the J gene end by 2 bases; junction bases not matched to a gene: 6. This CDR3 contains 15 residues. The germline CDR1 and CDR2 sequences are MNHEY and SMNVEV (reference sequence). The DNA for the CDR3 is TGTGCCAGCAGCCCTCGACAGGGGACTGGAAACACCATATATTTT. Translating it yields CASSPRQGTGNTIYF.

This chain's CDR3 is CASSQHGWTSGGYEQYF. The CDR3 DNA follows: TGCGCCAGCAGCCAACACGGTTGGACTAGCGGGGGGTACGAGCAGTACTTC. The rearrangement joins TRBV4-1 to TRBJ2-7; 14 bases align to TRBD2. CDR3 length: 17 amino acids. Germline-derived CDR1 and CDR2 are MGHRA and YSYEKL. J lost 4 bases, V lost 2 bases, and 7 bases had no gene match.

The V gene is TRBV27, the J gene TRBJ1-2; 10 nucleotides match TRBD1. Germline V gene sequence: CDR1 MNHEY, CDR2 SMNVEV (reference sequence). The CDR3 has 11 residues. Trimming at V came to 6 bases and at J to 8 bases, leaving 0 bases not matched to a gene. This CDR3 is CASRTGGGYTF. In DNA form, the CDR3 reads TGTGCCAGCAGGACAGGGGGCGGCTACACCTTC.

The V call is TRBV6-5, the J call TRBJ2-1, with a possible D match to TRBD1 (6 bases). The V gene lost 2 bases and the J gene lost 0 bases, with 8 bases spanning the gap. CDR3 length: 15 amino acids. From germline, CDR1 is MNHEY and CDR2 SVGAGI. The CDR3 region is CASSYDRSSYNEQFF. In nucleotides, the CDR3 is TGTGCCAGCAGTTACGACAGGAGCTCCTACAATGAGCAGTTCTTC.